This TCR beta chain was captured by sequencing in a study of blood T cell repertoires in COVID-19. Ages ranged from about 18 to 90 years, with residence in about two dozen US areas. In the source study's methods: It was from reference gene primer amplification that nucleated cell counts were estimated. The table came from immunoSEQ multiplex PCR; TCRdb's copy has only in-frame clones and leaves some out. V and J calls and clone size are those listed in that table; D and trimming were worked out from the DNA. The top ten clones hold about 5.5% of a sample with approximately 140,000 clones, less than 90% of them seen once. V was pared by 1 base and J by 8 bases, with 5 bases of the junction left unmatched. The germline gives CDR1 LNHDA, CDR2 SQIVND (reference sequence). This CDR3 comprises 14 residues.

This chain joins TRBV19 and TRBJ2-1; 7 bases align to TRBD2. The source material was PBMCs or T cells enriched from blood (not recorded which). This sequence originates from a man aged 40-50 years with acute COVID-19. CDR3 nucleotides: TGTGCCAGTAGTATAGTCGGCGGGAGCGATGAGCAGTTCTTC. It is translated as CASSIVGGSDEQFF.